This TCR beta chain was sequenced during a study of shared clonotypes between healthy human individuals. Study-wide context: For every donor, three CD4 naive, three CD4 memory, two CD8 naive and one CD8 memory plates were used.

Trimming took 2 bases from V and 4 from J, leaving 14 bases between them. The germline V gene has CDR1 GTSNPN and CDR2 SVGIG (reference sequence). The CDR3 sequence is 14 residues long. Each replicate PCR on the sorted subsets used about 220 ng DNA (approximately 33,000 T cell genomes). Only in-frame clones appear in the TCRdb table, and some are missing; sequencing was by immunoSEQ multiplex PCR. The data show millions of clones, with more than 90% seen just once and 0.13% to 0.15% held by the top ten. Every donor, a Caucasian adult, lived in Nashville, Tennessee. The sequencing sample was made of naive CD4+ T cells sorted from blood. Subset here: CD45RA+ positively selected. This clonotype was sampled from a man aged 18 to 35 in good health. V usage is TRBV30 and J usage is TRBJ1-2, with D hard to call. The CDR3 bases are TGTGCCTGGAGTATTGTGGACGGGGTCTATGGCTACACCTTC. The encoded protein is CAWSIVDGVYGYTF.